This T cell receptor beta chain emerged from a study of OX40 agonist ivuxolimab in advanced cancers. Study as a whole: Patients' therapy was ivuxolimab, an antibody that acts as an agonist of OX40 (CD134).

Sequenced by immunoSEQ multiplex PCR; TCRdb stores in-frame clones only, minus some. The profile shows tens of thousands of clones, nearly 90% of them singletons. V was trimmed by 2 bases and J by 2 bases, leaving 13 bases between them. Per the germline V gene, CDR1 is SNHLY and CDR2 is FYNNEI. The CDR3 is 16 residues long. Notes on the study in general: In general, CD8+ T cells held more expanded clones than CD4+ did, on average. It was not determined which antigens were specifically recognized by the peripheral T cells that had undergone clonal expansion. In the 0.1 to 3.0 mg/kg range, CD4+ and CD8+ blood T cells had expanded clonally by week 6.

Comments on this clone: No antigen is known for it.

This sequence originates from an adult with an advanced solid tumor such as melanoma, head and neck, liver or kidney cancer. The specimen comprised CD4+ or CD8+ T cells sorted from blood, sampled in a trial of the OX40 agonist ivuxolimab. This sequence joins TRBV2 and TRBJ1-5; D perhaps matches TRBD1 (6 bases). The CDR3 spells CASSEYRGARNQPQHF. CDR3 sequence (DNA): TGTGCCAGCAGTGAATATAGGGGGGCTCGCAATCAGCCCCAGCATTTT.